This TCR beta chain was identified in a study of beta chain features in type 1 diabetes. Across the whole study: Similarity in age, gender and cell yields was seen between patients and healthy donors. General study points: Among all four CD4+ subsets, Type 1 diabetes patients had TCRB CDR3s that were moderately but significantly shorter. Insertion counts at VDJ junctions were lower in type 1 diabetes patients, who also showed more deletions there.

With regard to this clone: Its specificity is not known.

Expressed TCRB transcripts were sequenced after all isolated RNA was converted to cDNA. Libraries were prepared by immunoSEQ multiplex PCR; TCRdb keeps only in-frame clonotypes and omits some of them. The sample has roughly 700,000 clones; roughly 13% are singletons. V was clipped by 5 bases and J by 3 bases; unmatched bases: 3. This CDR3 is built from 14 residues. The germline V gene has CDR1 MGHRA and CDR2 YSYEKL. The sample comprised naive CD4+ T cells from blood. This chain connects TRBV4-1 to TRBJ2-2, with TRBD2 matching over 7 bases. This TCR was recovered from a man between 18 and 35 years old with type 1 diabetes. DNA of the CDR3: TGCGCCAGCAGCGGGGAGGGGTACACCGGGGAGCTGTTTTTT. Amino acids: CASSGEGYTGELFF.